This T cell receptor beta chain was identified during a study of monozygotic twins with inflammatory bowel disease. The study's findings and limits: IBD patients shared fewer clonotypes with other individuals than healthy twins, especially patients with disease activity signs.

TCRdb re-called the 5' RACE reads; one entry per CDR3 protein, DNA not given. The sample has over 150,000 distinct CDR3 sequences, and its top ten clones hold 2.4%. As concerns this clonotype: The antigen is undetermined.

The sequence was obtained from a human donor with ulcerative colitis or Crohn's disease, or a healthy co-twin of an affected twin (not recorded which). Source material: blood.

CDR3 region: CASSLLSGSYEQYF. The V and J genes are TRBV27 and TRBJ2-7; the D gene TCRdb calls, TRBD2, cannot be checked with no DNA. The germline gives CDR1 MNHEY, CDR2 SMNVEV (reference sequence). The CDR3 extends over 14 amino acids.